The T cell receptor (beta chain) under discussion was sequenced for a study of blood T cell repertoires in COVID-19. In germline, CDR1 is SGHNT, CDR2 YENEEA. The CDR3 runs 14 residues. The J segment lost 5 bases and the V segment lost 3 bases, leaving 1 base of the junction unmatched. Repertoires were generated with immunoSEQ multiplex PCR, while TCRdb's copy carries only in-frame clones and drops some. The sample comprises about 300,000 clones, approximately 83% of which are singletons, and approximately 9% rests with the top ten. The chain combines TRBV11-3 with TRBJ2-3; 11 nucleotides align to TRBD2. Sample: peripheral blood. This TCR derives from a woman in her 50s who had recovered from COVID-19. The CDR3 DNA reads as TGTGCCAGCAGCTTGGGACTAGCGGTAGATACGCAGTATTTT. Its translation is CASSLGLAVDTQYF.